This T cell receptor beta chain was documented in a study of blood T cell repertoires in COVID-19. Study background: Italy, Spain and the United States were the sources of the convalescent and acute COVID-19 samples. PBMCs, B-cell-depleted T cells, or T cells provided the cDNA or gDNA that made up the material.

The germline CDR1 and CDR2 sequences are SGHTA and FQGNSA. The V gene lost 0 bases and the J gene lost 8 bases, with 11 bases spanning the gap. The CDR3 runs to 14 residues. In the authors' workflow: Nucleated cell counts were estimated from reference gene primer amplification. Generated by immunoSEQ multiplex PCR, the TCRdb table keeps only in-frame clones and is missing some. Clone size and the V and J calls come from that table; the DNA yielded D and trimming. The sample has 60,000 to 75,000 clones; approximately 89% are singletons. The specimen was peripheral blood. The TCR sequence derives from a woman aged 60-75 years with acute or convalescent COVID-19. V is TRBV7-2 and J is TRBJ2-1; D might be TRBD1 (5 bases). CDR3 sequence: CASSLATRVDEQFF. The DNA for the CDR3 is TGTGCCAGCAGCTTAGCGACCAGGGTGGATGAGCAGTTCTTC.